This entry is about one T cell receptor (beta chain). The antigen remains unidentified. Germline V gene lookup returns CDR1 SGHTA and CDR2 FQGNSA. The CDR3 contains 12 residues. V was shortened by 5 bases and J by 2 bases, with 5 bases between the two germline ends. This specimen belongs to a study of radiotherapy plus CTLA-4 blockade in lung cancer. Study as a whole: Objective responses were observed in approximately 20% of patients, and disease control was achieved by 30% to 35%. Overall study results and limits: Per reports, early blood T cell clone dynamics, plus interferon-beta, forecast response most strongly.

Here immunoSEQ multiplex PCR was the method, and the copy in TCRdb shows in-frame clones only, minus some. The sample yields roughly 110,000 clones, over 65% seen once. This chain links TRBV7-2 with TRBJ2-3; D gene uncertain. Sequenced here: peripheral blood, sampled from a patient treated with radiotherapy plus ipilimumab. The sequence was obtained from a human donor with non-small cell lung cancer that progressed on radiotherapy plus ipilimumab. Some clones in this sample may be carry-over from other donors' samples. CDR3 region: CASSRYTDTQYF. CDR3 nucleotide sequence: TGTGCCAGCAGCCGCTACACAGATACGCAGTATTTT.